The 28 T cell receptor beta chains given below trace back to one sample, sequenced in a study of cytomegalovirus exposure and HLA in healthy donors. PCR employed 60 Vbeta and 13 Jbeta primers. Produced via immunoSEQ multiplex PCR; TCRdb's table is partial and in-frame only. This repertoire shows around 140,000 clones, roughly three quarters found once; its top ten account for approximately 0.9%. The sequencing input was PBMCs. Every receptor here comes from a woman aged 55 to 70 in good health and CMV-seronegative.

The chain is built from TRBV7-3 and TRBJ2-2, with 13 positions matching TRBD2. The CDR3 runs 17 residues. Germline CDR1 and CDR2: SGHTA and FQGTGA. The junction had 8 bases not matched to a gene; V was cut back by 4 bases and J by 6 bases. CDR3 in DNA: TGTGCCAGCAGCTACACTAGCGGGAGGGGGAGAGCCGGGGAGCTGTTTTTT. This sequence encodes CASSYTSGRGRAGELFF.

This clone was picked up one time. The chain uses TRBV30 and TRBJ1-1, with D perhaps matching TRBD1 (5 bases). Per the germline V gene, CDR1 is GTSNPN and CDR2 is SVGIG (reference sequence). The CDR3 is 14 residues long. The V end was cut by 7 bases, the J end by 1 base, with 16 bases between. The DNA of the CDR3 is TGTGCCTCGGACGGCGACAGAGCGAACACTGAAGCTTTCTTT. The encoded protein is CASDGDRANTEAFF.

The J gene is TRBJ2-1, the V gene TRBV19; TRBD1 aligns across 11 bases. Trimming took 9 bases from V and 8 from J; bases not matched to a gene: 9. CDR3 length: 14 residues. Looked up from germline, CDR1 is LNHDA and CDR2 is SQIVND (reference sequence). This CDR3 is CASSRDRGIDEQFF. CDR3 in DNA: TGTGCCAGCAGCCGGGACAGGGGGATCGATGAGCAGTTCTTC.

The chain links TRBV7-2 to TRBJ2-1; 9 bases fit TRBD2. Germline V gene sequence: CDR1 SGHTA, CDR2 FQGNSA. J was trimmed by 7 bases and V by 1 base; bases with no gene match: 5. The length of the CDR3 is 15 residues. CDR3 coding DNA: TGTGCCAGCAGCTTAGGACTAGCGGCCTTTAATGAGCAGTTCTTC. It specifies CASSLGLAAFNEQFF.

This chain connects TRBV28 to TRBJ1-2, with a possible D match to TRBD1 (5 bases). CDR3 length: 19 amino acids. The germline V gene encodes CDR1 MDHEN and CDR2 SYDVKM. The V gene lost 3 bases and the J gene lost 4 bases, with 27 bases spanning the gap. The CDR3, as DNA: TGTGCCAGCAGTTTCCTTCACGTGTTCCCCCAGCGCAGGGCCTATGGCTACACCTTC. This translates into CASSFLHVFPQRRAYGYTF.

The gene calls are TRBV6-6 and TRBJ1-1, with unresolved D. Looked up from germline, CDR1 is MNHNY and CDR2 is SVGAGI (reference sequence). The CDR3 spans 12 residues. CDR3 protein: CATTGVNTEAFF. The CDR3 nucleotides are TGTGCGACAACGGGAGTGAACACTGAAGCTTTCTTT.

This clone was counted a single time. The chain couples TRBV25-1 to TRBJ1-1; 7 nucleotides agree with TRBD1. The J segment lost 4 bases and the V segment lost 2 bases, leaving 7 bases of the junction unmatched. The CDR3 loop spans 15 amino acids. Germline assignment: CDR1 MGHDK and CDR2 SYGVNS. The DNA of the CDR3 is TGTGCCAGCAGTGAACTAAAGGGGGCTTCCACTGAAGCTTTCTTT. This translates into CASSELKGASTEAFF.

The V call is TRBV4-1, the J call TRBJ1-1; no definite D call. Germline CDR1 and CDR2: MGHRA and YSYEKL. CDR3 size: 16 residues. With 0 bases removed from V and 3 bases from J, the gap between germline ends came to 14 bases. The chain's CDR3 is CASSQEVAVKYTEAFF. The DNA of the CDR3 is TGCGCCAGCAGCCAAGAAGTGGCAGTAAAGTACACTGAAGCTTTCTTT.

This clone was detected only once. CDR3 nucleotides: TGTGCCAGCAGCCCCCGCGGGACAGACTACGAGCAGTACTTC. Its protein is CASSPRGTDYEQYF. The chain carries TRBV9 and TRBJ2-5, with D perhaps matching TRBD1 (7 bases). The J call may be in error: the DNA end matches TRBJ2-7 better. The CDR3 extends over 14 amino acids. The germline CDR1 and CDR2 sequences are SGDLS and YYNGEE.

The V and J genes are TRBV28 and TRBJ2-2; no firm D call. This CDR3 is 16 amino acids long. CDR1 is MDHEN and CDR2 is SYDVKM in the germline V gene. V was trimmed by 6 bases and J by 0 bases, leaving 14 bases between them. CDR3 DNA sequence: TGTGCCAGCAGAAAAAAGAGGTCCGCGAACACCGGGGAGCTGTTTTTT. It encodes CASRKKRSANTGELFF.

V usage is TRBV29-1 and J usage is TRBJ1-1; 9 nucleotides agree with TRBD1. The germline V gene encodes CDR1 SQVTM and CDR2 ANQGSEA. The CDR3 sequence is 13 residues long. V dropped 5 bases and J dropped 3; count of bases not matched to a gene: 4. CDR3 coding DNA: TGCAGCGTTAAGACAGGGGGGGACACTGAAGCTTTCTTT. It translates to CSVKTGGDTEAFF. The full variable domain, completed using reference TRBV29-1 and TRBJ1-1, is SAVISQKPSRDICQRGTSLTIQCQVDSQVTMMFWYRQQPGQSLTLIATANQGSEATYESGFVIDKFPISRPNLTFSTLTVSNMSPEDSSIYLCSVKTGGDTEAFFGQGTRLTVV.

V and J are TRBV2 and TRBJ1-1; TRBD1 matches 9 bases. The CDR3 covers 13 residues. V shed 6 bases and J 5 bases; nucleotides not matched to a gene: 4. Germline assignment: CDR1 SNHLY and CDR2 FYNNEI. The CDR3 sequence is CASSRDRETEAFF. CDR3 coding DNA: TGTGCCAGCAGCCGGGACAGGGAAACTGAAGCTTTCTTT.

The chain is built from TRBV27 and TRBJ1-2, with no clear D. In germline, CDR1 is MNHEY, CDR2 SMNVEV (reference sequence). Trimming cost V 5 bases and J 2 bases, with 3 bases left between them. CDR3 length: 11 residues. The CDR3 reads CASSRNYGYTF. The DNA for the CDR3 is TGTGCCAGCAGTCGGAACTATGGCTACACCTTC.

The J gene is TRBJ2-7, the V gene TRBV30; TRBD2 matches 10 bases. This CDR3 has 16 residues. The trim removed 0 bases at V and 4 bases at J, leaving 9 bases unmatched. Germline CDR1 reads GTSNPN; CDR2 reads SVGIG (reference sequence). CDR3 coding DNA: TGTGCCTGGAGTGTACCCACACCGGGACTAGCGTACGAGCAGTACTTC. This translates into CAWSVPTPGLAYEQYF. Full variable domain (remainder filled in from reference TRBV30 and TRBJ2-7): SQTIHQWPATLVQPVGSPLSLECTVEGTSNPNLYWYRQAAGRGLQLLFYSVGIGQISSEVPQNLSASRPQDRQFILSSKKLLLSDSGFYLCAWSVPTPGLAYEQYFGPGTRLTVT.

This chain uses TRBV10-3 with TRBJ2-5, with D tentatively TRBD1 (6 bases). The CDR3 runs to 13 residues. The germline CDR1 and CDR2 sequences are ENHRY and SYGVKD. V shed 8 bases and J shed 1 base, with 11 bases lying between them. CDR3 in amino acids: CAIGGRGQETQYF. The CDR3 nucleotides read TGTGCCATCGGGGGCAGGGGCCAAGAGACCCAGTACTTC.

The chain employs TRBV4-1 and TRBJ1-4, with D possibly TRBD1 on 6 matching bases. The CDR3 totals 15 residues. From germline, CDR1 is MGHRA and CDR2 YSYEKL. Trimming removed 10 bases from V and 4 bases from J, with 19 bases in between. Written as DNA, the CDR3 is TGCGCCACCCGAGGCCGGGACACAAGTAATGAAAAACTGTTTTTT. Its protein is CATRGRDTSNEKLFF.

The V call is TRBV28, the J call TRBJ2-7; TRBD2 agrees at 8 bases. The V gene's germline CDR1 is MDHEN and CDR2 SYDVKM. The ends lost 2 bases at V and 7 bases at J; junction bases unmatched: 10. This CDR3 contains 15 residues. The CDR3 DNA is TGTGCCAGCAGTTTAGGGGGGAGCGGGAGAGGTGAGCAGTACTTC. Encoded protein: CASSLGGSGRGEQYF.

V gene TRBV28 combines with J gene TRBJ2-2, with 8 bases aligning to TRBD2. The germline CDR1 and CDR2 sequences are MDHEN and SYDVKM. Trimming cost V 6 bases and J 4 bases; bases outside gene matches: 7. The CDR3 runs 15 residues. The CDR3 nucleotides read TGTGCCAGCAGCCCTAGCGGGTTCTTCACCGGGGAGCTGTTTTTT. Encoded protein: CASSPSGFFTGELFF.

Concerning this clone itself: Other DNA sequences in this sample translate to the same CDR3. This chain uses TRBV29-1 with TRBJ1-1; 8 bases are shared with TRBD1. CDR3 length: 11 amino acids. Germline loops: CDR1 SQVTM, CDR2 ANQGSEA. V gave up 6 bases and J gave up 10 bases; unmatched junction bases: 7. In DNA form, the CDR3 reads TGCAGCGTAGGGCAGGGGGCCGGAGCTTTCTTT. Translation gives CSVGQGAGAFF.

Only a few counts were recorded for this clone. The V call is TRBV28, the J call TRBJ2-1, with 7 bases lining up with TRBD2. The CDR3 totals 15 residues. V lost 5 bases to trimming and J lost 6 bases; unmatched junction nucleotides: 10. The germline V gene has CDR1 MDHEN and CDR2 SYDVKM. The CDR3 loop is CASSETRTRSNEQFF. DNA of the CDR3: TGTGCCAGCAGTGAAACCCGGACTAGAAGCAATGAGCAGTTCTTC. Together with reference TRBV28 and TRBJ2-1, the CDR3 gives the full variable domain: DVKVTQSSRYLVKRTGEKVFLECVQDMDHENMFWYRQDPGLGLRLIYFSYDVKMKEKGDIPEGYSVSREKKERFSLILESASTNQTSMYLCASSETRTRSNEQFFGPGTRLTVL.

V and J are TRBV4-1 and TRBJ2-1; a possible D gene is TRBD2 (7 bases). The V end lost 0 bases, the J end lost 11 bases, and 23 bases lay between the germline ends. CDR1 MGHRA and CDR2 YSYEKL come from the germline V gene. CDR3 length equals 17 residues. The CDR3 coding sequence is TGCGCCAGCAGCCAAGAAGGTAGGGGGAGGGGTACAATGAAGCAGTTCTTC. The encoded protein is CASSQEGRGRGTMKQFF.

This chain uses TRBV9 with TRBJ2-1, with D possibly matching TRBD2 (6 bases). V was clipped by 0 bases and J by 9 bases, with 16 bases between them. The CDR3 loop spans 15 amino acids. Germline lookup yields CDR1 SGDLS and CDR2 YYNGEE. CDR3 residues: CASSVGGLAMGEQFF. DNA for the CDR3: TGTGCCAGCAGCGTAGGTGGGCTAGCGATGGGTGAGCAGTTCTTC.

In DNA form, the CDR3 reads TGTGCCATCAGTGGGACAGGCTATGGCTACACCTTC. Translating gives CAISGTGYGYTF. The chain links TRBV10-3 to TRBJ1-2; 7 positions match TRBD1. Germline V gene data show CDR1 as ENHRY and CDR2 as SYGVKD. The CDR3 sequence is 12 residues long. After removal of 4 bases from V and 4 bases from J, the junction contained 0 bases not matched to a gene.

This rearrangement joins TRBV11-3 to TRBJ2-6; the D gene is possibly TRBD2 (5 bases). Germline CDR1 and CDR2: SGHNT and YENEEA. V was clipped by 5 bases and J by 2 bases, with 10 bases between them. This CDR3 has 15 amino acids. Here the CDR3 DNA reads TGTGCCAGCAGCCGAGGGTCAGCTGGGGCCAACGTCCTGACTTTC. It yields the protein CASSRGSAGANVLTF. Full variable domain (rest looked up from reference TRBV11-3 and TRBJ2-6): EAGVVQSPRYKIIEKKQPVAFWCNPISGHNTLYWYLQNLGQGPELLIRYENEEAVDDSQLPKDRFSAERLKGVDSTLKIQPAELGDSAVYLCASSRGSAGANVLTFGAGSRLTVL.

This chain links TRBV19 with TRBJ2-5; 10 bases are a match to TRBD1. The CDR3 extends over 14 amino acids. V gave up 5 bases and J gave up 5 bases; unmatched junction bases: 5. CDR1 is LNHDA, CDR2 SQIVND, per germline (reference sequence). The CDR3: CASSGTGEWETQYF. In DNA form, the CDR3 reads TGTGCCAGTAGTGGGACAGGGGAGTGGGAGACCCAGTACTTC. The full variable domain, rest sourced from reference TRBV19 and TRBJ2-5, is DGGITQSPKYLFRKEGQNVTLSCEQNLNHDAMYWYRQDPGQGLRLIYYSQIVNDFQKGDIAEGYSVSREKKESFPLTVTSAQKNPTAFYLCASSGTGEWETQYFGPGTRLLVL.

The V and J genes are TRBV4-1 and TRBJ2-7; D ambiguous. The CDR3 covers 16 residues. CDR1 is MGHRA, CDR2 YSYEKL, per germline. The V end lost 1 base, the J end lost 1 base, and 14 bases lay between the germline ends. The CDR3 is CASSQGQQPWSYEQYF. As DNA, the CDR3 is TGCGCCAGCAGCCAAGGACAACAGCCCTGGTCCTACGAGCAGTACTTC.

This clone was seen only a few times. The chain has TRBV5-1 and TRBJ1-2, with 7 bases identical to TRBD1. The ends lost 2 bases at V and 8 bases at J; junction bases unmatched: 12. This CDR3 contains 15 residues. The V gene's germline CDR1 is SGHRS and CDR2 YFSETQ. This CDR3 is CASSLGGTDQQGYTF. Written as DNA, the CDR3 is TGCGCCAGCAGCTTAGGCGGGACAGACCAGCAGGGCTACACCTTC.

This chain joins TRBV25-1 and TRBJ2-1; 9 positions match TRBD1. This CDR3 has 15 residues. Losses at the gene ends were 9 bases for V and 5 bases for J; bases not matched to a gene: 11. CDR1 and CDR2 (germline): MGHDK, SYGVNS. The CDR3 spells CASGQGTGLDNEQFF. DNA for the CDR3: TGTGCCAGTGGCCAAGGGACAGGGTTGGACAATGAGCAGTTCTTC. The full variable domain, completed using reference TRBV25-1 and TRBJ2-1, is EADIYQTPRYLVIGTGKKITLECSQTMGHDKMYWYQQDPGMELHLIHYSYGVNSTEKGDLSSESTVSRIRTEHFPLTLESARPSHTSQYLCASGQGTGLDNEQFFGPGTRLTVL.